This T cell receptor (beta chain) is from a study of T cell clonality in common variable immunodeficiency. Study observations and caveats: What drives increased CVID clonality needs T cell subpopulation sequencing. Compared with controls, CVID subjects had fewer shared TCRbeta clones. Fewer deletions and N-nucleotide insertions were reportedly seen in common variable immunodeficiency TCR beta sequences. CVID subjects had higher TCRbeta clonality than healthy controls, most marked in about a third.

Diagnosis required reduced IgG, IgA and/or IgM with specific antibody deficiency. Profiled with immunoSEQ multiplex PCR; TCRdb holds only in-frame clones, not every one. The sample presents about 34,000 clones, none singletons. This CDR3 region has 17 residues. CDR1 and CDR2 from the germline V gene are LNHDA and SQIVND (reference sequence). J was trimmed by 4 bases and V by 0 bases; bases with no gene match: 11. The sample holds a few counts of this clone. No antigen is known for it. The observed sequence ends 3 residues before the CDR3 terminus, with the missing tail filled in from the germline J gene.

The TCR was taken from a human donor with common variable immunodeficiency. The source material was peripheral blood mononuclear cells. The gene calls are TRBV19 and TRBJ1-2, with 7 positions matching TRBD1. The sequenced CDR3 bases are TGTGCCAGTAGTATAGAAGGTAGGGGGCGGCGAGGCTATGGC. It codes for CASSIEGRGRRGYG. The CDR3 reads in full as CASSIEGRGRRGYGYTF.